This T cell receptor (beta chain) comes out of a study of lymphopenia after photon versus proton radiotherapy. Regarding the study as a whole: Post-nadir diversity loss with photons came from oligoclonal expansion, particularly CD8+ Temra cells. Authors raise, but do not show, better survival with proton therapy.

The protocol was immunoSEQ multiplex PCR, while the TCRdb copy is restricted to in-frame clones and leaves out a portion. This sample has approximately 91,000 clones, with around 88% found just once. V lost 4 bases and J 2 bases, leaving 5 bases between the germline ends. Germline V gene lookup returns CDR1 SGHDT and CDR2 YYEEEE. CDR3 length: 12 amino acids. About this clone: Its antigen is unidentified.

The TCR was taken from a man in his sixties with pancreatic cancer. The starting material was peripheral blood, obtained from a patient treated with proton-based radiotherapy. The chain links TRBV5-6 to TRBJ2-3; D is unresolved. The CDR3: CASSTSTDTQYF. The CDR3 coding sequence is TGTGCCAGCAGCACCTCCACAGATACGCAGTATTTT.